The 9 T cell receptor beta chains below were found in one sample sequenced in a study of early T cells in non-severe SARS-CoV-2 infection (dated by TCRdb to the early 2020s). Preparation of the library involved 5' RACE. The listed sequencing device is NextSeq 500. TCRdb trimmed the raw reads at Q25, called clones with MiXCR and kept productive beta chains. A single entry per CDR3 protein holds the most common genes and DNA from its merged rows. This sample holds about 90,000 distinct CDR3 sequences; approximately 12% were observed only once. The ten largest clones add up to approximately 4.7% of the sample. The material sequenced was whole blood, taken at baseline. Receptors originate from an adult who was a healthcare worker with PCR-confirmed SARS-CoV-2 infection or an uninfected control (not recorded which).

This chain joins TRBV7-9 and TRBJ1-6; D gene uncertain. V lost 5 bases and J lost 5, with 10 bases in between. Germline V gives CDR1 SEHNR, CDR2 FQNEAQ (reference sequence). The CDR3 runs to 14 residues. The CDR3: CASSHSGNNSPLHF. The CDR3 DNA sequence: TGTGCCAGCAGCCACAGTGGTAATAATTCACCCCTCCACTTT.

This clonotype was detected only a few times. The rearrangement joins TRBV7-9 to TRBJ2-7, with D perhaps given as TRBD1 or TRBD2 (5 bases each). CDR1 is SEHNR and CDR2 is FQNEAQ in the germline V gene (reference sequence). The CDR3 runs to 12 residues. Trimming stripped 4 bases from V and 4 bases from J, with 8 bases between. CDR3 sequence reads: CASSWDGYEQYF. The CDR3 DNA follows: TGTGCCAGCAGCTGGGACGGTTACGAGCAGTACTTC.

This clonotype was recorded a few times. The CDR3 reads CASSFRDRDSPLHF. In nucleotides, the CDR3 is TGTGCCAGCAGCTTTCGGGACCGCGATTCACCCCTCCACTTT. The chain recombines TRBV7-2 with TRBJ1-6; tentatively, D is TRBD1 (5 bases). The V gene's germline CDR1 is SGHTA and CDR2 FQGNSA. The CDR3 totals 14 residues. V lost 3 bases to trimming and J lost 8 bases, with 11 bases between them.

This sequence joins TRBV27 and TRBJ2-7; TRBD2 agrees at 8 bases. Losses at the gene ends were 2 bases for V and 4 bases for J; bases not matched to a gene: 10. Germline loops: CDR1 MNHEY, CDR2 SMNVEV (reference sequence). The CDR3 totals 16 residues. The CDR3 DNA reads TGTGCCAGCAGTTTAGGGACTAGGGGTCGGGGTTACGAGCAGTACTTC. Translated: CASSLGTRGRGYEQYF.

The sample holds many counts of this clonotype. The genes are TRBV18 and TRBJ2-3; no reliable D call. Trimming stripped 0 bases from V and 4 bases from J, with 11 bases between. CDR3 length: 15 residues. Germline CDR1 is KGHSH and CDR2 is LQKENI. CDR3 DNA sequence: TGTGCCAGCTCACCACCGTCTACGGGTCCAGATACGCAGTATTTT. Its translation is CASSPPSTGPDTQYF.

This clonotype was recorded a few times. This chain joins TRBV27 and TRBJ1-1, with a weak D call TRBD1 (6 bases). The CDR3 is made up of 16 amino acids. Looked up from germline, CDR1 is MNHEY and CDR2 is SMNVEV (reference sequence). V lost 4 bases, J lost 2 bases, and 17 bases lay in between. The CDR3 region has the DNA TGTGCCAGCAGTTCCAACGGACAGCTTCCCAACACTGAAGCTTTCTTT. It is translated as CASSSNGQLPNTEAFF.

This clonotype has a handful of counts. CDR3: CASSPRVGSPLHF. DNA for the CDR3: TGTGCCAGCAGTCCCCGCGTGGGTTCACCCCTCCACTTT. The chain links TRBV28 to TRBJ1-6; no definite D call. Per the germline V gene, CDR1 is MDHEN and CDR2 is SYDVKM. The V gene lost 5 bases and the J gene lost 9 bases, with 11 bases spanning the gap. The CDR3 covers 13 residues.

The V gene is TRBV19, the J gene TRBJ1-2; D gene uncertain. Germline CDR1 reads LNHDA; CDR2 reads SQIVND (reference sequence). CDR3 size: 16 residues. Trimming stripped 7 bases from V and 4 bases from J, with 22 bases between. The CDR3 spells CASTHPGGPPSYGYTF. Written as DNA, the CDR3 is TGTGCCAGTACCCACCCCGGAGGGCCCCCGAGCTATGGCTACACCTTC.

V gene TRBV29-1 combines with J gene TRBJ2-1, with unresolved D. The CDR3 covers 11 residues. Trimming took 7 bases from V and 6 from J, leaving 10 bases between them. Germline CDR1 and CDR2: SQVTM and ANQGSEA. DNA of the CDR3: TGCAGCGACCTGGGATTCAATGAGCAGTTCTTC. Its translation: CSDLGFNEQFF.